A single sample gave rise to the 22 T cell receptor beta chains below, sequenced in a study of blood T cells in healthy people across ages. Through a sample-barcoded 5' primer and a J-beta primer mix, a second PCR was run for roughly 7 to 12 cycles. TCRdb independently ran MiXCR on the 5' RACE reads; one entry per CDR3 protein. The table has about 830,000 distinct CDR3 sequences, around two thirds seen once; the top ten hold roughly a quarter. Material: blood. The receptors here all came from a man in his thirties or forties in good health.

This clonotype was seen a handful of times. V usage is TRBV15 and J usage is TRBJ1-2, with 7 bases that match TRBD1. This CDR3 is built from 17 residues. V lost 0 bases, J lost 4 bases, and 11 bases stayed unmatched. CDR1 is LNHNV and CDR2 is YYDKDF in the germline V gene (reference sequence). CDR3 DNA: TGTGCCACCAGCAGAGACATGGGACAGAGCCGCTCCTATGGCTACACCTTC. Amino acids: CATSRDMGQSRSYGYTF.

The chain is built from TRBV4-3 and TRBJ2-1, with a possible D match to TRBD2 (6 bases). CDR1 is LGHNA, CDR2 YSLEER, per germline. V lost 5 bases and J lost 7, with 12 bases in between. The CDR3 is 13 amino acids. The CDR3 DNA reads TGCGCCAGCAGCAGGGAGGAGGGTAATGAGCAGTTCTTC. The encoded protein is CASSREEGNEQFF.

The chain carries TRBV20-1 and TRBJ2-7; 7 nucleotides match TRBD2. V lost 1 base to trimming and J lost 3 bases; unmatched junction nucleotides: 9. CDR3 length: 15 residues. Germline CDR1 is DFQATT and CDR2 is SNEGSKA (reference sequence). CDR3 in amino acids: CSARAQAGESYEQYF. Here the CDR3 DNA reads TGCAGTGCTAGAGCCCAGGCGGGGGAAAGCTACGAGCAGTACTTC.

CDR3 sequence: CASKMGGKTQYF. The CDR3 DNA reads as TGTGCCAGCAAGATGGGGGGGAAGACCCAGTACTTC. The gene calls are TRBV7-9 and TRBJ2-7; 7 bases are a match to TRBD2. The J call may not be correct, given that the DNA end is closer to TRBJ2-5. Germline V gene data show CDR1 as SEHNR and CDR2 as FQNEAQ (reference sequence). The CDR3 runs 12 residues.

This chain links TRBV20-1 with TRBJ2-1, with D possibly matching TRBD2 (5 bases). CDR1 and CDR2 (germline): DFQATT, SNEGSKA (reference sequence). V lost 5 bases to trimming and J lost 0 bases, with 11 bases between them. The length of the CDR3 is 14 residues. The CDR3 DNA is TGCAGTGCTTTAGCGAAGAGCTCCTACAATGAGCAGTTCTTC. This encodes CSALAKSSYNEQFF.

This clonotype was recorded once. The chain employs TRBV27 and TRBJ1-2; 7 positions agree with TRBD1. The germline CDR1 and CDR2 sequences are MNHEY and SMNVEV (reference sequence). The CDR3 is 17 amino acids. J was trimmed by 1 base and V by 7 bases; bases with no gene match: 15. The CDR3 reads CASTSTSAGTVNYGYTF. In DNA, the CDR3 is TGTGCCAGCACCTCTACTAGTGCCGGGACAGTTAACTATGGCTACACCTTC.

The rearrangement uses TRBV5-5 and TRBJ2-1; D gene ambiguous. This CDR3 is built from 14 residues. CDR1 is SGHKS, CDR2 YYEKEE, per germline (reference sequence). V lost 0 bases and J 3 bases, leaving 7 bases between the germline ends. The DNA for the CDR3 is TGTGCCAGCAGCTTGGAACGGAACTACAATGAGCAGTTCTTC. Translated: CASSLERNYNEQFF.

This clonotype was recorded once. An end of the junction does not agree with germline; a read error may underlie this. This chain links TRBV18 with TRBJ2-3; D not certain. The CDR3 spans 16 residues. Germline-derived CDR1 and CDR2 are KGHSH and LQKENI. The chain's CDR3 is CAGSHNEAVLMDTQYF. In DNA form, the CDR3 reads TGTGCCGGCTCCCACAACGAAGCAGTGCTGATGGATACGCAGTATTTT.

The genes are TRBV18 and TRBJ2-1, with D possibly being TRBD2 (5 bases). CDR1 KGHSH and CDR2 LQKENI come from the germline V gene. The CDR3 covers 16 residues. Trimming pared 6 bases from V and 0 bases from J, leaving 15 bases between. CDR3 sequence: CASSWAGGVSYNEQFF. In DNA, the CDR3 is TGTGCCAGCTCCTGGGCGGGTGGAGTCTCCTACAATGAGCAGTTCTTC.

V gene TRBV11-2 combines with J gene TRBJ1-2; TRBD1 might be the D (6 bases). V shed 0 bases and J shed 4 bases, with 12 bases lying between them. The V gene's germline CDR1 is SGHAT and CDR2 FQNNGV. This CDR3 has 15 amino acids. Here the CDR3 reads CASSLDQGPGYGYTF. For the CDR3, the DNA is TGTGCCAGCAGCTTAGATCAGGGGCCGGGCTATGGCTACACCTTC.

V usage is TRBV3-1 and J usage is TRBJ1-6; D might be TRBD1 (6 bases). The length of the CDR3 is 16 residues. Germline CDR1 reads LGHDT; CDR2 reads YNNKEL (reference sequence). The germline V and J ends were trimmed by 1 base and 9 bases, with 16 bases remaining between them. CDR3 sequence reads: CASSQGLRTVGSPLHF. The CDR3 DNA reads TGTGCCAGCAGCCAAGGCTTGCGGACAGTAGGTTCACCCCTCCACTTT. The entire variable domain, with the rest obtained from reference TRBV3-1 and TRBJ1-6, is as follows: DTAVSQTPKYLVTQMGNDKSIKCEQNLGHDTMYWYKQDSKKFLKIMFSYNNKELIINETVPNRFSPKSPDKAHLNLHINSLELGDSAVYFCASSQGLRTVGSPLHFGNGTRLTVT.

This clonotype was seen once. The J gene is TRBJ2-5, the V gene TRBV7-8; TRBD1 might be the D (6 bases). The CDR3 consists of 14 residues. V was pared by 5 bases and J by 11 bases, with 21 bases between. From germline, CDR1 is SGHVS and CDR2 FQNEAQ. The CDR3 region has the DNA TGTGCCAGCAGCCCCCAGGGACAATCGGGTGAGCAGTACTTC. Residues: CASSPQGQSGEQYF.

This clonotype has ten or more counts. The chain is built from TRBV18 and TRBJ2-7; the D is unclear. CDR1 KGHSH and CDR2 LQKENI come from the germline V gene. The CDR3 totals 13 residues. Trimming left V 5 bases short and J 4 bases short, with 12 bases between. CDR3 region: CASSAGEAYEQYF. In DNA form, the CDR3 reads TGTGCCAGCTCAGCCGGAGAAGCTTACGAGCAGTACTTC.

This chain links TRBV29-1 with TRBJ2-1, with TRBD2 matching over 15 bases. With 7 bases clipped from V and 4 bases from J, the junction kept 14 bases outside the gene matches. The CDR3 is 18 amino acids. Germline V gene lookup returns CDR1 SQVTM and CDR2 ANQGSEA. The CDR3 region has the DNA TGCAGCGCCGGGGGTCGGACTAGCGGGAGGGAGACATACAATGAGCAGTTCTTC. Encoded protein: CSAGGRTSGRETYNEQFF.

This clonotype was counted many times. This chain's CDR3 is CAISAPPGQEVRETQYF. CDR3 bases: TGTGCCATCAGCGCCCCTCCGGGACAGGAGGTGAGGGAGACCCAGTACTTC. This chain uses TRBV10-3 with TRBJ2-5; 8 bases line up with TRBD1. J gave up 5 bases and V 6 bases, and 17 bases lay outside the gene matches. This CDR3 region has 17 residues. Germline assignment: CDR1 ENHRY and CDR2 SYGVKD.

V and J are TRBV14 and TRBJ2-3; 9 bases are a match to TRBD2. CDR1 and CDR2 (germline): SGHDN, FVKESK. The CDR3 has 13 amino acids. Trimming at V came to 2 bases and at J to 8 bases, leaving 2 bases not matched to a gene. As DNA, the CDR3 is TGTGCCAGCAGCCAAACTAGCGGGTCTACGCAGTATTTT. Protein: CASSQTSGSTQYF. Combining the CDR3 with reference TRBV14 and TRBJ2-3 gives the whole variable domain EAGVTQFPSHSVIEKGQTVTLRCDPISGHDNLYWYRRVMGKEIKFLLHFVKESKQDESGMPNNRFLAERTGGTYSTLKVQPAELEDSGVYFCASSQTSGSTQYFGPGTRLTVL.

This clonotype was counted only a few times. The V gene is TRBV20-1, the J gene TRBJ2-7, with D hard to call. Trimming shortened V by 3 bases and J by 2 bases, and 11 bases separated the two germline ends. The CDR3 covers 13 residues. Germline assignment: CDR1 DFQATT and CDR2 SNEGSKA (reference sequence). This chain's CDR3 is CSASAGYTYEQYF. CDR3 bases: TGCAGTGCTAGTGCCGGGTATACCTACGAGCAGTACTTC.

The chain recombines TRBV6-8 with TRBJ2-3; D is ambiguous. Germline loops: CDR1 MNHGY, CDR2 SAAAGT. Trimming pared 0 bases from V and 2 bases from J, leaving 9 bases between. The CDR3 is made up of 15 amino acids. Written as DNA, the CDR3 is TGTGCCAGCAGTTACTCGACGGCAGCCACAGATACGCAGTATTTT. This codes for CASSYSTAATDTQYF.

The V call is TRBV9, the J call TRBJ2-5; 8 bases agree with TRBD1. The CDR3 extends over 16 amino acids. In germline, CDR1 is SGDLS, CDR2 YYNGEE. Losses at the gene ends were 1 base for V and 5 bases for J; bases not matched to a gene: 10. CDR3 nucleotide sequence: TGTGCCAGCAGCGTAAGTCTCCAGGGGGCGAGGGAGACCCAGTACTTC. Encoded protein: CASSVSLQGARETQYF.

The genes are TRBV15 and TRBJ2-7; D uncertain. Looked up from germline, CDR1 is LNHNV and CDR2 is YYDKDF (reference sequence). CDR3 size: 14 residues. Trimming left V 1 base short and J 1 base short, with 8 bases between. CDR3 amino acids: CATSRGWKSYEQYF. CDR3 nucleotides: TGTGCCACCAGCAGAGGGTGGAAATCCTACGAGCAGTACTTC.

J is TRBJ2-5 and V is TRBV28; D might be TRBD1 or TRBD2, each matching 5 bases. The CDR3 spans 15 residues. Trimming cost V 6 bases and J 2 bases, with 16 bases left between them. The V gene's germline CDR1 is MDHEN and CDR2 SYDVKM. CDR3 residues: CASRTSREIQETQYF. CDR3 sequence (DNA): TGTGCCAGCAGAACGTCCAGGGAGATTCAAGAGACCCAGTACTTC. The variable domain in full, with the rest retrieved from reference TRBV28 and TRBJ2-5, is DVKVTQSSRYLVKRTGEKVFLECVQDMDHENMFWYRQDPGLGLRLIYFSYDVKMKEKGDIPEGYSVSREKKERFSLILESASTNQTSMYLCASRTSREIQETQYFGPGTRLLVL.

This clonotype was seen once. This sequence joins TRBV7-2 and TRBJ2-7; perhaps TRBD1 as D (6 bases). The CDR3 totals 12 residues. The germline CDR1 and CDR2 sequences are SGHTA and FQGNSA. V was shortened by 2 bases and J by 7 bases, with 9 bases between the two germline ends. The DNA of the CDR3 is TGTGCCAGCAGCTTAAACAGGGAGGAGCAGTACTTC. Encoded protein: CASSLNREEQYF. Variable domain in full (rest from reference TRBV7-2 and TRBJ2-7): GAGVSQSPSNKVTEKGKDVELRCDPISGHTALYWYRQSLGQGLEFLIYFQGNSAPDKSGLPSDRFSAERTGGSVSTLTIQRTQQEDSAVYLCASSLNREEQYFGPGTRLTVT.